This TCR beta chain emerged from a study of prognosis after radiotherapy for stage I lung cancer. Study information: Squamous cell carcinoma affected 6 or 7 patients, adenocarcinoma some eleven.

Study-level points and caveats: It was in patients who developed distant metastases that Shannon entropy after stereotactic body radiation therapy was lower.

Sample collection consisted of approximately 5.7 milliliters of peripheral blood drawn at each of two time points. Genomic DNA yielded TCR beta CDR3, amplified by two-round multiplex PCR. The first PCR round targeted every TRBV and TRBJ gene with specific primers. TCRdb reanalysed the multiplex PCR reads using MiXCR and keeps one entry per CDR3 protein. Among under 20,000 distinct CDR3 sequences, 40% to 55% were seen once, and the ten largest hold about 33%. This clonotype was recorded at least ten times. The antigen remains unidentified. Germline V gene data show CDR1 as ENHRY and CDR2 as SYGVKD. The CDR3 totals 11 residues. Trimming removed 8 bases from V and 6 bases from J; junction bases left unmatched: 4.

This TCR derives from a donor over 45 with non-small cell lung cancer. The chain has TRBV10-3 and TRBJ2-7; 7 nucleotides match TRBD1. Sequencing used PBMCs, obtained before or after stereotactic body radiation therapy (not recorded which). CDR3 protein: CAIGPGGEQYF. The CDR3 nucleotides are TGTGCCATCGGCCCAGGGGGCGAGCAGTACTTC.